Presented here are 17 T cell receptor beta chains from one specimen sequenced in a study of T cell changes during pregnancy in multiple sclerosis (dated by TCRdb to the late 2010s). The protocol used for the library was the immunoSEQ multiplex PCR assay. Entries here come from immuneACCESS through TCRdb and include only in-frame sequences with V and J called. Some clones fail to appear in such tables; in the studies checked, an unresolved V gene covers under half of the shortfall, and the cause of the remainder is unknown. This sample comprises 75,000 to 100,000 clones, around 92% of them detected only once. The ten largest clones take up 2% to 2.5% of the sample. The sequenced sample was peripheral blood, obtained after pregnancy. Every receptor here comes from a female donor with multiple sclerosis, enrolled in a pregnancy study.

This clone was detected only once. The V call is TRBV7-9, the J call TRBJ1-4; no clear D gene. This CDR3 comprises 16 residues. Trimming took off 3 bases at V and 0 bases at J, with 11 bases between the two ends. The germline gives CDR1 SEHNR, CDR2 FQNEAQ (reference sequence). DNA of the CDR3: TGTGCCAGCAGCTTCATTTTCGGTCCAACTAATGAAAAACTGTTTTTT. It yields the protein CASSFIFGPTNEKLFF.

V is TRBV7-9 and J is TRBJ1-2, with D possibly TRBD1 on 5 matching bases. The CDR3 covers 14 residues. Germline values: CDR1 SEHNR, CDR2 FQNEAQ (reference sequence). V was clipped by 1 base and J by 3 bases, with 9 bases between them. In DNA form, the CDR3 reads TGTGCCAGCAGCTTAGTGGGCAGGGACTATGGCTACACCTTC. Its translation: CASSLVGRDYGYTF.

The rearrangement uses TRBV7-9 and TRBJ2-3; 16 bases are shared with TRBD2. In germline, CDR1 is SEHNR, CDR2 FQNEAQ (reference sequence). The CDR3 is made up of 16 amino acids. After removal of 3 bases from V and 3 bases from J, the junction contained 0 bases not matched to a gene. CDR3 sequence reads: CASSLGLAGGTDTQYF. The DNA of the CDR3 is TGTGCCAGCAGCTTGGGACTAGCGGGGGGGACAGATACGCAGTATTTT. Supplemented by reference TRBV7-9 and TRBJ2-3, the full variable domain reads DTGVSQNPRHKITKRGQNVTFRCDPISEHNRLYWYRQTLGQGPEFLTYFQNEAQLEKSRLLSDRFSAERPKGSFSTLEIQRTEQGDSAMYLCASSLGLAGGTDTQYFGPGTRLTVL.

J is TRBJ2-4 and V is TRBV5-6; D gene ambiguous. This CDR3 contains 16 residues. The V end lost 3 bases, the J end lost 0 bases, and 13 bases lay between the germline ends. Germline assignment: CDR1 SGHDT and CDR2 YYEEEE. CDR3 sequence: CASSSYSRLAKNIQYF. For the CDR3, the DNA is TGTGCCAGCAGCTCCTACTCCCGGTTAGCCAAAAACATTCAGTACTTC.

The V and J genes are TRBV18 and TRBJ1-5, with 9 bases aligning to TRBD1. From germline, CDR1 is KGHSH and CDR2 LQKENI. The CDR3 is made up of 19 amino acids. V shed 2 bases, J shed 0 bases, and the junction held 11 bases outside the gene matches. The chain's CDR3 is CASSPVFTGQGDSNQPQHF. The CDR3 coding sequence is TGTGCCAGCTCACCAGTCTTTACGGGACAGGGTGATAGCAATCAGCCCCAGCATTTT.

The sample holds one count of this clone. CDR3 amino acids: CAWSRERGGRGTDTQYF. Here the CDR3 DNA reads TGTGCCTGGAGTCGAGAGCGGGGGGGGAGAGGCACAGATACGCAGTATTTT. The chain recombines TRBV30 with TRBJ2-3; 10 bases fit TRBD2. CDR1 is GTSNPN and CDR2 is SVGIG in the germline V gene (reference sequence). The ends lost 2 bases at V and 1 base at J; junction bases unmatched: 9. This CDR3 comprises 17 residues.

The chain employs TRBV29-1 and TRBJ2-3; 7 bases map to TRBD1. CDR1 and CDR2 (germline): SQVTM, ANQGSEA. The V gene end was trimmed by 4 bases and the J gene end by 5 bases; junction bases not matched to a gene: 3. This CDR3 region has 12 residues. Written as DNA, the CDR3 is TGCAGCGTTGGGACAGGCGGAGATACGCAGTATTTT. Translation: CSVGTGGDTQYF.

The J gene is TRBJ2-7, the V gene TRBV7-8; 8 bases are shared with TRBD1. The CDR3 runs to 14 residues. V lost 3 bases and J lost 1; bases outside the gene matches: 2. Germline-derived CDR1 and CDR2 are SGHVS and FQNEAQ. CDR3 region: CASSFRDRSYEQYF. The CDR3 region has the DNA TGTGCCAGCAGCTTCCGGGACAGGTCCTACGAGCAGTACTTC.

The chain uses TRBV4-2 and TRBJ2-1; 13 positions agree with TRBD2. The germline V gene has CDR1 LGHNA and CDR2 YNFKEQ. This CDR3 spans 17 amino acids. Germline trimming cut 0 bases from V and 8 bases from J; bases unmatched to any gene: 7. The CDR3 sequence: CASSQDLRTSGSYEQFF. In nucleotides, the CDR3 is TGTGCCAGCAGCCAAGATCTAAGGACTAGCGGGAGTTATGAGCAGTTCTTC.

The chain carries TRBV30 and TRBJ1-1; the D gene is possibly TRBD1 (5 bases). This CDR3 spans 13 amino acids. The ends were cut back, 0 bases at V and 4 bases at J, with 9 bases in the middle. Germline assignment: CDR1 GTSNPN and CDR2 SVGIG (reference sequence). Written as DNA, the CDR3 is TGTGCCTGGAGTGTGGGGCAAGGCACTGAAGCTTTCTTT. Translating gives CAWSVGQGTEAFF.

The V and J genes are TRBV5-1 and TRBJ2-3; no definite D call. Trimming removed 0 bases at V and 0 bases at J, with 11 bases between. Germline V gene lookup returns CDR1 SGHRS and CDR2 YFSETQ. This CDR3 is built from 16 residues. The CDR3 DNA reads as TGCGCCAGCAGCTTGGCCGGCAGGCATAGCACAGATACGCAGTATTTT. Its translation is CASSLAGRHSTDTQYF.

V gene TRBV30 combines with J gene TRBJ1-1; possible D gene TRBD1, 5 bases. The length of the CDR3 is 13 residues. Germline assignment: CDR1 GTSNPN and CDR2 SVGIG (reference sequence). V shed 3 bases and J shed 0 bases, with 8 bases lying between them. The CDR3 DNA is TGTGCCTGGAGAGTGACAGTGAACACTGAAGCTTTCTTT. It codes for CAWRVTVNTEAFF.

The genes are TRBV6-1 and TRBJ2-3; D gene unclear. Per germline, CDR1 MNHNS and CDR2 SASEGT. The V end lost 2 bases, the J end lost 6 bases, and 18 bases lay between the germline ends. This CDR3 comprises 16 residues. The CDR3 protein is CASSETQAAWLDTQYF. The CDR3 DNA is TGTGCCAGCAGTGAAACTCAGGCCGCTTGGTTGGATACGCAGTATTTT.

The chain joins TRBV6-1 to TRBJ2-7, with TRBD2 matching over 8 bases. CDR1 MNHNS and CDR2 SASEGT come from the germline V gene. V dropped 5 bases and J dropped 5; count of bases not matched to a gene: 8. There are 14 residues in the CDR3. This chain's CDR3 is CASSRVGGRNEQYF. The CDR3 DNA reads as TGTGCCAGCAGTAGGGTCGGCGGGAGGAACGAGCAGTACTTC.

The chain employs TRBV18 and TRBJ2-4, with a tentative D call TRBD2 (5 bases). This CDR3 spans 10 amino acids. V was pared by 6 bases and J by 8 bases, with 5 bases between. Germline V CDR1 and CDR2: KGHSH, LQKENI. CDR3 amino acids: CASSGDIQYF. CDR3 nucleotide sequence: TGTGCCAGCTCCGGGGACATTCAGTACTTC. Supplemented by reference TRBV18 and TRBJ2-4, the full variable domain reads NAGVMQNPRHLVRRRGQEARLRCSPMKGHSHVYWYRQLPEEGLKFMVYLQKENIIDESGMPKERFSAEFPKEGPSILRIQQVVRGDSAAYFCASSGDIQYFGAGTRLSVL.

The CDR3: CASTNTPAGVGETQYF. The CDR3 nucleotides are TGCGCCAGCACGAACACCCCGGCGGGAGTTGGTGAGACCCAGTACTTC. The chain joins TRBV5-1 to TRBJ2-5; TRBD2 aligns across 7 bases. Germline lookup yields CDR1 SGHRS and CDR2 YFSETQ. Trimming cost V 6 bases and J 5 bases; bases outside gene matches: 16. The CDR3 is 16 residues long.

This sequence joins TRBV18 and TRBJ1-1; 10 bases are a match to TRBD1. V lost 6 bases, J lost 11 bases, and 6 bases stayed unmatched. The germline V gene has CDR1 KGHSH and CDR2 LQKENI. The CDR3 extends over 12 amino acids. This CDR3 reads CASSETGGRAFF. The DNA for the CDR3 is TGTGCCAGCTCGGAGACAGGGGGCCGGGCTTTCTTT.